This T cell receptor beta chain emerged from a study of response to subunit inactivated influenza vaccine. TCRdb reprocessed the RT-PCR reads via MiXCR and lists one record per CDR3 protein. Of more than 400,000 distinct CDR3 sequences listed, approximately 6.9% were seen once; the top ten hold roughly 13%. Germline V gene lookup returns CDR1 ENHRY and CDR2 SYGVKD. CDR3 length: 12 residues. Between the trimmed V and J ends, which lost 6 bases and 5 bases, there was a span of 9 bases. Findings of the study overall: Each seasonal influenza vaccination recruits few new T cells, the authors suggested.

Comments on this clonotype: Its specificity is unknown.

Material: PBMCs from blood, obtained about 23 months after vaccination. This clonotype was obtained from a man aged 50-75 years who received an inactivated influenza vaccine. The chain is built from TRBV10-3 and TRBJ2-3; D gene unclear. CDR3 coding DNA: TGTGCCATCAGCGCCGACGAAGATACGCAGTATTTT. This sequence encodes CAISADEDTQYF.